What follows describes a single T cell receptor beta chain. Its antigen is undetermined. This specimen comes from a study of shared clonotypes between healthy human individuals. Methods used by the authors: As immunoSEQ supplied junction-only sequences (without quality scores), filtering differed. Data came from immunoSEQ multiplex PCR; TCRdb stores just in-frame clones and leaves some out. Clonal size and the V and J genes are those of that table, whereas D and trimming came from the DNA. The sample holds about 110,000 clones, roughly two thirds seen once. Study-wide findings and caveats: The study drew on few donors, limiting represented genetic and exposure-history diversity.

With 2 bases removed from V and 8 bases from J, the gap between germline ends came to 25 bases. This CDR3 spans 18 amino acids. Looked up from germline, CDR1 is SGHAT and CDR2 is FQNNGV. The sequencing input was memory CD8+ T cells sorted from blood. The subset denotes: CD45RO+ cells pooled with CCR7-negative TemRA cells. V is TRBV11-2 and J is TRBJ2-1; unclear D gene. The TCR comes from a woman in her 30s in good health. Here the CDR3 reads CASSLSGSGLGSMYEQFF. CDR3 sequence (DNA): TGTGCCAGCAGCTTATCGGGCTCAGGCCTAGGTTCTATGTATGAGCAGTTCTTC.